Described below is a single T cell receptor (beta chain) sequence and its context. Its specificity is not known. Use of 60 Vbeta and 13 Jbeta primers characterized the PCR. Data came from immunoSEQ multiplex PCR; TCRdb stores just in-frame clones and leaves some out. This sample's clone table lists approximately 170,000 clones. Trimming took 5 bases from V and 4 from J; bases not matched to a gene: 4. Germline lookup yields CDR1 LNHDA and CDR2 SQIVND (reference sequence). CDR3 length: 15 residues. This sample was included in a study of cytomegalovirus exposure and HLA in healthy donors. Study conclusions and caveats: A previous analysis found most TCR beta V segments productive roughly 87% or roughly 30% of the time.

The clonotype originates from a woman aged 18-29 years in good health and CMV-seropositive. Sequencing input: PBMCs. This chain connects TRBV19 to TRBJ2-1, with TRBD2 matching 11 bases. The CDR3 DNA is TGTGCCAGTAGTCTAGGGACTAGCGGTTACAATGAGCAGTTCTTC. Encoded protein: CASSLGTSGYNEQFF.